This T cell receptor (beta chain) is drawn from a study of blood T cell repertoires in COVID-19. In the study overall: Collection of acute and convalescent COVID-19 samples took place in the United States, Italy and Spain. PBMCs, B-cell-depleted T cells, or T cells provided the cDNA or gDNA that made up the material.

V was cut by 5 bases and J by 7 bases, with 17 bases left in between. There are 14 residues in the CDR3. Germline V gene sequence: CDR1 SGHTA, CDR2 FQGNSA. Per the original data handling: Scientists estimated how many nucleated cells there were by amplifying reference gene primers. Libraries were prepared by immunoSEQ multiplex PCR; TCRdb keeps only in-frame clonotypes and omits some of them. V and J calls and clone size are given by that table; D and trimming were obtained from the DNA. The data show about 81,000 clones, roughly 91% seen once. This TCR derives from a woman aged 50 to 65 in a cohort sampled during active COVID-19. Sequences were obtained from peripheral blood. The gene calls are TRBV7-2 and TRBJ2-5; perhaps TRBD2 as D (6 bases). CDR3 sequence: CASSPIGTEGTQYF. The CDR3 DNA sequence: TGTGCCAGCAGCCCTATCGGGACTGAGGGGACCCAGTACTTC.